The 4 T cell receptor beta chains listed next were all sequenced from one sample in a study of OX40 agonist ivuxolimab in advanced cancers. Sequencing used immunoSEQ multiplex PCR; TCRdb keeps in-frame clones, though not all of them. The table shows tens of thousands of clones, with around 87% occurring only once. Material: CD4+ or CD8+ T cells sorted from blood, obtained in a trial of the OX40 agonist ivuxolimab. The receptors stem from an adult with an advanced solid tumor such as melanoma, head and neck, liver or kidney cancer.

This CDR3 is CASSLGQYYGYTF. The CDR3 DNA reads as TGTGCCAGCAGCCTGGGACAGTACTATGGCTACACCTTC. The chain carries TRBV7-6 and TRBJ1-2; 7 nucleotides agree with TRBD1. The CDR3 runs 13 residues. The germline V gene has CDR1 SGHVS and CDR2 FNYEAQ. The junction had 3 bases not matched to a gene; V was cut back by 5 bases and J by 3 bases.

This clone was found once. The J gene is TRBJ2-3, the V gene TRBV29-1, with 10 bases matching TRBD2. The length of the CDR3 is 16 residues. The V and J ends lost 2 bases and 1 base, in that order; junction bases with no gene match: 6. In germline, CDR1 is SQVTM, CDR2 ANQGSEA. The CDR3 sequence: CSVELRLAGGTDTQYF. CDR3 bases: TGCAGCGTTGAACTTCGTCTAGCGGGGGGCACAGATACGCAGTATTTT.

This chain links TRBV28 with TRBJ1-5, with 9 bases that match TRBD1. CDR3 size: 15 residues. J gave up 8 bases and V 4 bases, and 9 bases lay outside the gene matches. Germline V gene data show CDR1 as MDHEN and CDR2 as SYDVKM. CDR3 coding DNA: TGTGCCAGCAGTTACCTACAGGGGGCTGTAAAGCCCCAGCATTTT. Protein: CASSYLQGAVKPQHF.

V and J are TRBV5-1 and TRBJ1-4, with D perhaps TRBD1 (5 bases). CDR1 and CDR2 (germline): SGHRS, YFSETQ. The CDR3 is 16 residues long. Trimming left V 0 bases short and J 8 bases short, with 17 bases between. The CDR3 reads CASSLGGTPGREKLFF. CDR3 DNA sequence: TGCGCCAGCAGCTTGGGCGGGACGCCGGGTAGAGAAAAACTGTTTTTT.